Following are 24 T cell receptor beta chains from one sample sequenced in a study of T cell responses to AZD1222 COVID-19 vaccine. Method: immunoSEQ multiplex PCR; TCRdb's copy keeps in-frame clones and lacks some. Among 100,000 to 150,000 clones, roughly 87% were seen once, and the ten largest hold approximately 10%. Specimen: peripheral blood, collected on day 0 of AZD1222 vaccination. Source of these receptors: an adult in good health.

The rearrangement links TRBV30 to TRBJ2-6, with D possibly called TRBD1 or TRBD2 (5 bases each). Trimming cost V 8 bases and J 0 bases, with 14 bases left between them. Germline lookup yields CDR1 GTSNPN and CDR2 SVGIG (reference sequence). The CDR3 has 15 amino acids. Here the CDR3 reads CAGGWGGSGANVLTF. The CDR3 DNA follows: TGTGCCGGCGGGTGGGGCGGCTCTGGGGCCAACGTCCTGACTTTC. Combining the CDR3 with reference TRBV30 and TRBJ2-6 gives the whole variable domain SQTIHQWPATLVQPVGSPLSLECTVEGTSNPNLYWYRQAAGRGLQLLFYSVGIGQISSEVPQNLSASRPQDRQFILSSKKLLLSDSGFYLCAGGWGGSGANVLTFGAGSRLTVL.

This rearrangement joins TRBV7-2 to TRBJ1-3, with D tentatively TRBD1 (5 bases). V shed 4 bases and J shed 0 bases, with 10 bases lying between them. The CDR3 extends over 15 amino acids. Per germline, CDR1 SGHTA and CDR2 FQGNSA. CDR3 bases: TGTGCCAGCAGCTACCGAACAGGCTCTGGAAACACCATATATTTT. Residues: CASSYRTGSGNTIYF.

This chain connects TRBV4-1 to TRBJ2-5; TRBD2 matches at 10 bases. Germline loops: CDR1 MGHRA, CDR2 YSYEKL. Losses at the gene ends were 4 bases for V and 4 bases for J; bases not matched to a gene: 0. The CDR3 is 13 amino acids. Here the CDR3 DNA reads TGCGCCAGCAGCCTAGCGGGAGGAGAGACCCAGTACTTC. This codes for CASSLAGGETQYF.

J is TRBJ1-5 and V is TRBV7-2, with D hard to call. V lost 1 base and J 2 bases, leaving 3 bases between the germline ends. This CDR3 is built from 13 residues. Germline V lookup: CDR1 SGHTA, CDR2 FQGNSA. CDR3 protein: CASSLVGNQPQHF. The DNA of the CDR3 is TGTGCCAGCAGCTTAGTGGGCAATCAGCCCCAGCATTTT.

The V gene is TRBV19, the J gene TRBJ1-1; D not certain. Germline V CDR1 and CDR2: LNHDA, SQIVND (reference sequence). V lost 5 bases and J 8 bases, leaving 9 bases between the germline ends. The CDR3 is made up of 11 amino acids. As DNA, the CDR3 is TGTGCCAGTAGTCCCTCGACAGAAGCTTTCTTT. It specifies CASSPSTEAFF. The whole variable domain, remainder taken from reference TRBV19 and TRBJ1-1, is DGGITQSPKYLFRKEGQNVTLSCEQNLNHDAMYWYRQDPGQGLRLIYYSQIVNDFQKGDIAEGYSVSREKKESFPLTVTSAQKNPTAFYLCASSPSTEAFFGQGTRLTVV.

A few counts support this clone. The chain employs TRBV7-3 and TRBJ2-7, with 8 bases matching TRBD1. Germline CDR1 is SGHTA and CDR2 is FQGTGA. J was trimmed by 2 bases and V by 5 bases; bases with no gene match: 5. The CDR3 has 14 amino acids. This CDR3 reads CASSPATGAYEQYF. The CDR3 DNA reads TGTGCCAGCAGCCCAGCGACAGGGGCCTACGAGCAGTACTTC.

The J gene is TRBJ2-1, the V gene TRBV2; D may match TRBD1 or TRBD2 (5 bases each). V lost 2 bases and J 4 bases, leaving 9 bases between the germline ends. This CDR3 has 14 amino acids. Germline lookup yields CDR1 SNHLY and CDR2 FYNNEI. The CDR3 loop is CASSELGEYNEQFF. The CDR3 DNA follows: TGTGCCAGCAGTGAACTGGGGGAATACAATGAGCAGTTCTTC.

CDR3 in DNA: TGCGCCAGCAGCTTGGAGAGGACAGGGACTACTGAAGCTTTCTTT. Protein product: CASSLERTGTTEAFF. The chain links TRBV5-1 to TRBJ1-1; 8 bases match TRBD1. With 0 bases clipped from V and 5 bases from J, the junction kept 6 bases outside the gene matches. The CDR3 sequence is 15 residues long. From germline, CDR1 is SGHRS and CDR2 YFSETQ.

The chain recombines TRBV18 with TRBJ1-4; D gene unclear. CDR1 KGHSH and CDR2 LQKENI come from the germline V gene. V dropped 2 bases and J dropped 4 bases, with 11 bases sitting between them. The CDR3 extends over 15 amino acids. CDR3 sequence reads: CASSPSVRGNEKLFF. The DNA of the CDR3 is TGTGCCAGCTCACCATCGGTGCGGGGTAATGAAAAACTGTTTTTT.

In this sample, this clone turned up a few times. This chain connects TRBV3-1 (or the pseudogene TRBV3-2) to TRBJ2-7, with 8 bases that match TRBD2. The germline V gene has CDR1 LGHDT and CDR2 YNNKEL (reference sequence). The CDR3 consists of 15 residues. V lost 4 bases to trimming and J lost 0 bases; unmatched junction nucleotides: 5. In DNA, the CDR3 is TGTGCCAGCAGCCCCTGGACTAGCAGCTCCTACGAGCAGTACTTC. This encodes CASSPWTSSSYEQYF.

The chain joins TRBV30 to TRBJ2-7, with D perhaps TRBD2 (7 bases). The CDR3 loop spans 11 amino acids. Germline V gives CDR1 GTSNPN, CDR2 SVGIG (reference sequence). Trimming pared 8 bases from V and 5 bases from J, leaving 13 bases between. The DNA for the CDR3 is TGTGCCGCACCGGGGGGCCACGAGCAGTACTTC. As protein: CAAPGGHEQYF.

The chain carries TRBV11-3 and TRBJ2-3, with 10 bases matching TRBD2. V shed 5 bases and J 7 bases; nucleotides not matched to a gene: 9. Germline CDR1 is SGHNT and CDR2 is YENEEA. This CDR3 spans 15 amino acids. The CDR3: CASSHSGRASNTQYF. CDR3 coding DNA: TGTGCCAGCAGCCACAGCGGGAGGGCCTCGAATACGCAGTATTTT.

V and J are TRBV5-6 and TRBJ2-7; D may be TRBD1 (5 bases). Germline V lookup: CDR1 SGHDT, CDR2 YYEEEE. V was clipped by 7 bases and J by 6 bases, with 17 bases between them. The CDR3 consists of 13 residues. The chain's CDR3 is CASFRASQGEQYF. The CDR3 DNA is TGTGCCAGCTTCCGGGCCAGTCAGGGCGAGCAGTACTTC. The entire variable domain, with the rest obtained from reference TRBV5-6 and TRBJ2-7, is as follows: DAGVTQSPTHLIKTRGQQVTLRCSPKSGHDTVSWYQQALGQGPQFIFQYYEEEERQRGNFPDRFSGHQFPNYSSELNVNALLLGDSALYLCASFRASQGEQYFGPGTRLTVT.

The rearrangement joins TRBV9 to TRBJ1-4; 10 bases line up with TRBD1. CDR3 length equals 18 residues. V gave up 4 bases and J gave up 4 bases; unmatched junction bases: 13. CDR1 and CDR2 (germline): SGDLS, YYNGEE. The CDR3 reads CASSTGTGVVRSNEKLFF. CDR3 sequence (DNA): TGTGCCAGCAGCACAGGGACAGGGGTTGTGCGTAGTAATGAAAAACTGTTTTTT.

The rearrangement uses TRBV11-3 and TRBJ2-1; weak D call: TRBD1 (7 bases). Trimming took 2 bases from V and 15 from J, leaving 17 bases between them. The length of the CDR3 is 13 residues. CDR1 SGHNT and CDR2 YENEEA come from the germline V gene. The CDR3 DNA is TGTGCCAGCAGCTTATCAGGGGGGCGTCTCCCGTTCTTC. It specifies CASSLSGGRLPFF.

This chain joins TRBV15 and TRBJ1-5; D is perhaps TRBD1 (5 bases). CDR1 is LNHNV and CDR2 is YYDKDF in the germline V gene (reference sequence). The CDR3 sequence is 19 residues long. Trimming took off 5 bases at V and 4 bases at J, with 27 bases between the two ends. The DNA of the CDR3 is TGTGCCACCAGCGGACGTCTTTCGGGAAGGGACGACCCTAATCAGCCCCAGCATTTT. Its translation: CATSGRLSGRDDPNQPQHF.

The chain employs TRBV2 and TRBJ2-4; D not certain. Germline CDR1 is SNHLY and CDR2 is FYNNEI. Trimming stripped 2 bases from V and 9 bases from J, with 8 bases between. This CDR3 spans 12 amino acids. This CDR3 reads CASSEQAAIQYF. As DNA, the CDR3 is TGTGCCAGCAGTGAACAGGCAGCCATTCAGTACTTC. Full variable domain (missing parts from reference TRBV2 and TRBJ2-4): EPEVTQTPSHQVTQMGQEVILRCVPISNHLYFYWYRQILGQKVEFLVSFYNNEISEKSEIFDDQFSVERPDGSNFTLKIRSTKLEDSAMYFCASSEQAAIQYFGAGTRLSVL.

The chain links TRBV19 to TRBJ1-1; D may be TRBD1 (5 bases). CDR3 length: 13 residues. Germline V lookup: CDR1 LNHDA, CDR2 SQIVND (reference sequence). Trimming pared 3 bases from V and 4 bases from J, leaving 9 bases between. The CDR3 spells CASSILGPTEAFF. As DNA, the CDR3 is TGTGCCAGTAGTATTTTGGGGCCCACTGAAGCTTTCTTT.

This clone was found a few times. This sequence joins TRBV7-2 and TRBJ1-1; no definite D call. This CDR3 comprises 13 residues. Trimming cost V 1 base and J 0 bases, with 3 bases left between them. Germline V gene sequence: CDR1 SGHTA, CDR2 FQGNSA. CDR3 nucleotides: TGTGCCAGCAGCTTAGACTTGAACACTGAAGCTTTCTTT. The encoded protein is CASSLDLNTEAFF.

The chain couples TRBV3-1 (or the pseudogene TRBV3-2) to TRBJ1-2, with a possible D match to TRBD1 (5 bases). The CDR3 loop spans 13 amino acids. CDR1 and CDR2 (germline): LGHDT, YNNKEL (reference sequence). V was shortened by 3 bases and J by 5 bases, with 10 bases between the two germline ends. CDR3 residues: CASSHLREYGYTF. DNA for the CDR3: TGTGCCAGCAGCCATCTCAGGGAGTATGGCTACACCTTC.

The genes are TRBV5-1 and TRBJ2-3; 10 bases fit TRBD1. Germline-derived CDR1 and CDR2 are SGHRS and YFSETQ. Trimming cost V 4 bases and J 5 bases; bases outside gene matches: 4. This CDR3 has 14 amino acids. The CDR3 reads CASSRDRGKDTQYF. The CDR3, as DNA: TGCGCCAGCAGCCGGGACAGGGGTAAAGATACGCAGTATTTT.

The rearrangement uses TRBV6-6 and TRBJ2-7; 7 bases are a match to TRBD1. The CDR3 spans 15 residues. Germline V gene data show CDR1 as MNHNY and CDR2 as SVGAGI (reference sequence). J gave up 3 bases and V 0 bases, and 5 bases lay outside the gene matches. The CDR3 here is CASSYSVQGDYEQYF. CDR3 nucleotide sequence: TGTGCCAGCAGTTACTCGGTCCAGGGGGACTACGAGCAGTACTTC.

The gene calls are TRBV12-3 or TRBV12-4 and TRBJ2-2; D is unresolved. The CDR3 runs 13 residues. The V end was cut by 4 bases, the J end by 13 bases, with 16 bases between. CDR3 coding DNA: TGTGCCAGCAGTTCCCAAGACACCCGCGGGCTGTTTTTT. This gives the protein CASSSQDTRGLFF.

The genes are TRBV6-5 and TRBJ2-7, with TRBD1 matching over 8 bases. CDR1 is MNHEY and CDR2 is SVGAGI in the germline V gene. The CDR3 sequence is 15 residues long. V lost 2 bases and J lost 3; bases outside the gene matches: 6. CDR3 loop: CASSYARGPNYEQYF. The CDR3 DNA is TGTGCCAGCAGTTACGCCAGGGGGCCCAACTACGAGCAGTACTTC.